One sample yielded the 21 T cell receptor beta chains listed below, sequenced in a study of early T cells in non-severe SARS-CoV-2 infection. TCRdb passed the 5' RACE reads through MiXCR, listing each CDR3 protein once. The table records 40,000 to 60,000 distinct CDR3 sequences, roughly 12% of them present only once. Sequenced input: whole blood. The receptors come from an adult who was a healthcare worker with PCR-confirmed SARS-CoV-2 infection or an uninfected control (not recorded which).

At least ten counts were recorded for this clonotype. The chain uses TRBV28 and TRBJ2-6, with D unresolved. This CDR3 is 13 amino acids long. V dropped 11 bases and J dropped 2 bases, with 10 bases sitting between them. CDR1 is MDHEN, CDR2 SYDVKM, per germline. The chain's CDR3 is CALRSPGANVLTF. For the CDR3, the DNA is TGTGCCTTGCGGTCCCCTGGGGCCAACGTCCTGACTTTC.

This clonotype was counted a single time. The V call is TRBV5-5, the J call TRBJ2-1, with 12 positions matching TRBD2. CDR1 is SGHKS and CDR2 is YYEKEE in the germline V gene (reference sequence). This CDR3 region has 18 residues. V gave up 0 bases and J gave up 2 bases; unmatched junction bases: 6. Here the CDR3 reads CASSLEILAGGTYNEQFF. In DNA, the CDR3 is TGTGCCAGCAGCTTGGAAATTCTAGCGGGAGGGACCTACAATGAGCAGTTCTTC.

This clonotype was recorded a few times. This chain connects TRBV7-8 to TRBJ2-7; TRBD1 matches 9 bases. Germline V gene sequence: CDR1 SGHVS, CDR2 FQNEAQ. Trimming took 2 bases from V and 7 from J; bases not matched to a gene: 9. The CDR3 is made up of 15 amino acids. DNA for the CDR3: TGTGCCAGCAGCTTATTACGGACAGGGGCGAATGAGCAGTACTTC. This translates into CASSLLRTGANEQYF.

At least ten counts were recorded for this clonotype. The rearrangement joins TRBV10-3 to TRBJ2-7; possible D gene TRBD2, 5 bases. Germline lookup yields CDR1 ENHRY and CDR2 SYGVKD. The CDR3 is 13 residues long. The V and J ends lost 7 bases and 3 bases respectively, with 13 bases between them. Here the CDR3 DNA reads TGTGCCATCACGAGGGAGCCTATCTACGAGCAGTACTTC. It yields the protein CAITREPIYEQYF.

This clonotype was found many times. CDR3 amino acids: CASSYSLRTGNTEAFF. The CDR3 DNA is TGTGCCAGCAGTTACTCCCTTAGGACAGGGAACACTGAAGCTTTCTTT. The rearrangement joins TRBV6-2 or TRBV6-3 to TRBJ1-1; 7 positions agree with TRBD1. Per the germline V gene, CDR1 is MNHEY and CDR2 is SVGEGT. The V segment lost 0 bases and the J segment 1 base; nucleotides outside the gene matches: 5. The CDR3 has 16 amino acids.

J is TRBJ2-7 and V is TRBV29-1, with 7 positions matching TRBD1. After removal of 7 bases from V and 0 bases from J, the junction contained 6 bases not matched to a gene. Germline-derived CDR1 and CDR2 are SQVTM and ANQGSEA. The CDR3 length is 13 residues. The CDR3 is CSGGGGPSYEQYF. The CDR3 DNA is TGCAGCGGAGGGGGCGGCCCCTCCTACGAGCAGTACTTC.

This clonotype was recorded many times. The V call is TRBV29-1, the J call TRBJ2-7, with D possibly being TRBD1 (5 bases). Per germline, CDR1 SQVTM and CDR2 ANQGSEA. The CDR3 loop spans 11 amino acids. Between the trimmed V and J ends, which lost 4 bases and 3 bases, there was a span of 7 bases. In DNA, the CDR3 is TGCAGCGTTGTACAGGACTACGAGCAGTACTTC. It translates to CSVVQDYEQYF.

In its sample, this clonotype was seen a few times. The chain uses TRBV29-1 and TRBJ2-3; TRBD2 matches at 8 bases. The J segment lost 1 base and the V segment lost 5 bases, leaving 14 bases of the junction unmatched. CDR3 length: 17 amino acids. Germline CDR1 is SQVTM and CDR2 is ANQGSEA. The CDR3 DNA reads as TGCAGCGTTAAATGGCTTGCGGCGGGAGGCCGCACAGATACGCAGTATTTT. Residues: CSVKWLAAGGRTDTQYF.

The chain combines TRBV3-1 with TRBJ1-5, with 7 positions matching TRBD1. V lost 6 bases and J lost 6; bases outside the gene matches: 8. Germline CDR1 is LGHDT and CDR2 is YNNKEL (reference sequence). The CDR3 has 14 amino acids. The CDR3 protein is CASSPGTEGQPQHF. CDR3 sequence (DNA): TGTGCCAGCAGTCCCGGGACAGAAGGTCAGCCCCAGCATTTT.

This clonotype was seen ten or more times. This CDR3 reads CASSLHSSTDTQYF. CDR3 bases: TGTGCCAGCAGTTTACACAGTAGCACAGATACGCAGTATTTT. This chain joins TRBV28 and TRBJ2-3, with unresolved D. The CDR3 length is 14 residues. CDR1 is MDHEN and CDR2 is SYDVKM in the germline V gene. V lost 2 bases and J 0 bases, leaving 6 bases between the germline ends. The full variable domain, rest sourced from reference TRBV28 and TRBJ2-3, is DVKVTQSSRYLVKRTGEKVFLECVQDMDHENMFWYRQDPGLGLRLIYFSYDVKMKEKGDIPEGYSVSREKKERFSLILESASTNQTSMYLCASSLHSSTDTQYFGPGTRLTVL.

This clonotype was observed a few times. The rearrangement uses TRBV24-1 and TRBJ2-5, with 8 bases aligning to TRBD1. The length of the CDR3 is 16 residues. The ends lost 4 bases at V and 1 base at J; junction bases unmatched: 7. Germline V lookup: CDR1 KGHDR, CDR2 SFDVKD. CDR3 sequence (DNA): TGTGCCACCAGTGACCCACGGACAGGGCGCCAAGAGACCCAGTACTTC. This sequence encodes CATSDPRTGRQETQYF.

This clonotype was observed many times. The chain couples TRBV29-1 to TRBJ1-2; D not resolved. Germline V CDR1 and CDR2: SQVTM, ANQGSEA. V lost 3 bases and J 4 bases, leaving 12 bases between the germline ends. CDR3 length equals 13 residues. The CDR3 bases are TGCAGCGTTGACGACGCAAGGTCCTATGGCTACACCTTC. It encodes CSVDDARSYGYTF.

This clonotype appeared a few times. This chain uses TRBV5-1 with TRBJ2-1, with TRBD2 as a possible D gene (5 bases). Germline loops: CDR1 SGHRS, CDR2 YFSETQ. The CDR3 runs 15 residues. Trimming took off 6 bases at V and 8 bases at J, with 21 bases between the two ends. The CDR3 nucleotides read TGCGCCAGCAAGCCCTGGAGCGAGGGTCGGGATGAGCAGTTCTTC. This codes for CASKPWSEGRDEQFF. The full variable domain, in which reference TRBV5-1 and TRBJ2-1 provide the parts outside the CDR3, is KAGVTQTPRYLIKTRGQQVTLSCSPISGHRSVSWYQQTPGQGLQFLFEYFSETQRNKGNFPGRFSGRQFSNSRSEMNVSTLELGDSALYLCASKPWSEGRDEQFFGPGTRLTVL.

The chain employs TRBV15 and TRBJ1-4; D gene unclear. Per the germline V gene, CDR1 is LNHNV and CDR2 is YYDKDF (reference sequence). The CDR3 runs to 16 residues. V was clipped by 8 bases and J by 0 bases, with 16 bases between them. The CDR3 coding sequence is TGTGCCACCCAAAAAGGCTCTGTTGCAACTAATGAAAAACTGTTTTTT. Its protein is CATQKGSVATNEKLFF.

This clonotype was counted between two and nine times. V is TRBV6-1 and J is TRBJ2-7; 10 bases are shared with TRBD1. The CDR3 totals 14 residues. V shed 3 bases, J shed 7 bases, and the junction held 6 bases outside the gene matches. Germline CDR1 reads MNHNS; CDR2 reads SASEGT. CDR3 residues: CASSDGTGEREQYF. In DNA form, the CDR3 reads TGTGCCAGCAGTGATGGGACAGGGGAGAGGGAGCAGTACTTC.

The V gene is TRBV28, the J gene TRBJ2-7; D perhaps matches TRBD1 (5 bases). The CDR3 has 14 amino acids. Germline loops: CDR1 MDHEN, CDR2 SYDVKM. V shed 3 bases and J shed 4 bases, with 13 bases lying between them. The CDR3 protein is CASSFVSRVYEQYF. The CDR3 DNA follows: TGTGCCAGCAGTTTTGTGAGCAGGGTGTACGAGCAGTACTTC.

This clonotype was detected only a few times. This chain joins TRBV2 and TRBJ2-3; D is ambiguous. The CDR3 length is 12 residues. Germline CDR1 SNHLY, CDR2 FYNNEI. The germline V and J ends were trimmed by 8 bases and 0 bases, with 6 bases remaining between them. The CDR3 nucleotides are TGTGCCAGCGAAGTCAGCACAGATACGCAGTATTTT. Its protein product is CASEVSTDTQYF.

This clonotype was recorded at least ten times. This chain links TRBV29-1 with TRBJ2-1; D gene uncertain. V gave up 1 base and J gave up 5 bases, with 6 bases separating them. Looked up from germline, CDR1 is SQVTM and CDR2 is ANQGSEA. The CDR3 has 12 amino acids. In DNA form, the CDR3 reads TGCAGCGTTGAAGGGAACCACAATGAGCAGTTCTTC. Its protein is CSVEGNHNEQFF.

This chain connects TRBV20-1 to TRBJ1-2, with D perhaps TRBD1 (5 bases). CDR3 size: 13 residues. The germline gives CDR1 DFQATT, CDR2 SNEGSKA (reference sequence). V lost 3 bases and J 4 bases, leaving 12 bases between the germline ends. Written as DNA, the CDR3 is TGCAGTGCTAGTTGGGCAGGGAGCTATGGCTACACCTTC. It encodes CSASWAGSYGYTF.

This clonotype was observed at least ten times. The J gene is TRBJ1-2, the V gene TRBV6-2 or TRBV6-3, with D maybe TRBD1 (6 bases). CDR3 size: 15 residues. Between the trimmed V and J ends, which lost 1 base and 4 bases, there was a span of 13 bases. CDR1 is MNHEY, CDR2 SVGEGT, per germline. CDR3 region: CASSYLMGQGYGYTF. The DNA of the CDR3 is TGTGCCAGCAGTTACTTAATGGGACAAGGCTATGGCTACACCTTC.

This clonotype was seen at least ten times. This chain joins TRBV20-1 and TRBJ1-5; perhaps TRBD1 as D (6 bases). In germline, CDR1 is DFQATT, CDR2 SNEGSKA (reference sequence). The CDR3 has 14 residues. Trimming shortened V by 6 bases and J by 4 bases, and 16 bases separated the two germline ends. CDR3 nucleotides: TGCAGTGCCCGGGGGGCAGTTGGGAATCAGCCCCAGCATTTT. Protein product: CSARGAVGNQPQHF.